The sequence of this T cell receptor (beta chain) was determined in a study of shared clonotypes between healthy human individuals. This CDR3 has 13 amino acids. CDR1 LNHDA and CDR2 SQIVND come from the germline V gene (reference sequence). In the naive CD8 group, cells lacked CD45RO and were positively selected for CCR7, so terminally differentiated effector memory CD45RA+ cells were left out. Each cell subset's genomic DNA was divided evenly among several immunoSEQ plates. TCRdb's copy holds only in-frame clones and misses some; the assay was immunoSEQ multiplex PCR. This table has hundreds of thousands of clones, about 96% appearing once.

The TCR sequence derives from a woman in her 30s in good health. The chain uses TRBV19 and TRBJ2-5; 7 bases match TRBD1. The J call may be faulty, since TRBJ2-7 better matches the DNA end. Sequenced input: naive CD8+ T cells sorted from blood. CDR3 in amino acids: CASSGGQSYEQYF. Here the CDR3 DNA reads TGTGCCAGTAGTGGGGGACAGTCTTACGAGCAGTACTTC.